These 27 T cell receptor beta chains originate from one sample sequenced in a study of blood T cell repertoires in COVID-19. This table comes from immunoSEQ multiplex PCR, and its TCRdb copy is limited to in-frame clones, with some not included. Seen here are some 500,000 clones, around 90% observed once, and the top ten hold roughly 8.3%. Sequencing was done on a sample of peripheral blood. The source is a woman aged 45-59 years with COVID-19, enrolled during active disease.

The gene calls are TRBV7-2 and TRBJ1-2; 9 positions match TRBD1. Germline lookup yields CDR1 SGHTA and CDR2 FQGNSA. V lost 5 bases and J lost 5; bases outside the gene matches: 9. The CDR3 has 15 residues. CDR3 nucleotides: TGTGCCAGCAGCCGCACAGGGGGCTTAGTTTATGGCTACACCTTC. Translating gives CASSRTGGLVYGYTF.

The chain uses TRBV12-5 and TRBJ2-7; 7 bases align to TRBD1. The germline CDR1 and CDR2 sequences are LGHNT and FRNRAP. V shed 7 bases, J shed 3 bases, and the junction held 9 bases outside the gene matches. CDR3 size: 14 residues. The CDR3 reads CASALTGASYEQYF. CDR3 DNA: TGTGCTAGTGCCCTAACAGGGGCGAGCTACGAGCAGTACTTC.

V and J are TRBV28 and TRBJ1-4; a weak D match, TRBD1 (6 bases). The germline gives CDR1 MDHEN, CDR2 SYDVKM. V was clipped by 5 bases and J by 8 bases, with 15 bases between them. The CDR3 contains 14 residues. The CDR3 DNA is TGTGCCAGCAGTGGGGGGGCCGGAATGGAAAAACTGTTTTTT. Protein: CASSGGAGMEKLFF.

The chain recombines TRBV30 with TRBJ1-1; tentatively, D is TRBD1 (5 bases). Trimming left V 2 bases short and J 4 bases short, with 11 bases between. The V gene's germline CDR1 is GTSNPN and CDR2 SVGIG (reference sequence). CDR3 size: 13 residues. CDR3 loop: CAWSLGGSTEAFF. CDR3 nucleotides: TGTGCCTGGAGTCTCGGGGGGAGCACTGAAGCTTTCTTT.

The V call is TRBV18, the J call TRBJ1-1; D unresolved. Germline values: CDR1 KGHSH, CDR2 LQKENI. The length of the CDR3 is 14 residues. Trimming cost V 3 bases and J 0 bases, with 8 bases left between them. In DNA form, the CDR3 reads TGTGCCAGCTCACCCCAGCGTATGAACACTGAAGCTTTCTTT. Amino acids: CASSPQRMNTEAFF.

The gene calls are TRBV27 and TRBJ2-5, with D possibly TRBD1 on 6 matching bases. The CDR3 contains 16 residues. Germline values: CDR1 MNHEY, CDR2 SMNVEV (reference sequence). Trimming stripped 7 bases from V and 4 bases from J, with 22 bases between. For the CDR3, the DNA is TGTGCCAGCAAACTTTCCGGGACAAAATTCGGAGAGACCCAGTACTTC. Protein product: CASKLSGTKFGETQYF.

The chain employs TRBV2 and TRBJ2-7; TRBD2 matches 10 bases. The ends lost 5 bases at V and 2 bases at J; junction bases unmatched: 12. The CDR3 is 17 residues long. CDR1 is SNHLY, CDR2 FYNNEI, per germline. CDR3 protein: CASSPLAGGRPPYEQYF. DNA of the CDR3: TGTGCCAGCAGTCCTTTAGCGGGGGGCCGACCTCCCTACGAGCAGTACTTC.

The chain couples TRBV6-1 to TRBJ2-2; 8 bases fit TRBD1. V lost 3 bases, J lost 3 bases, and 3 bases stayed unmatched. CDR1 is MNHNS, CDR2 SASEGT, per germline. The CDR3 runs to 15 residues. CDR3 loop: CASSERTGYTGELFF. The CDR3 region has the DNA TGTGCCAGCAGTGAGAGGACAGGGTACACCGGGGAGCTGTTTTTT.

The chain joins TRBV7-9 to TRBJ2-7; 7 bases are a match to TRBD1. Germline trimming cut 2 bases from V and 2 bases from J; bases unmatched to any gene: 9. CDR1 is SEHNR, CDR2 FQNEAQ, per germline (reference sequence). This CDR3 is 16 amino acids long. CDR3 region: CASSLPSGQTPYEQYF. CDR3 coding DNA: TGTGCCAGCAGCTTACCGTCGGGACAGACCCCCTACGAGCAGTACTTC.

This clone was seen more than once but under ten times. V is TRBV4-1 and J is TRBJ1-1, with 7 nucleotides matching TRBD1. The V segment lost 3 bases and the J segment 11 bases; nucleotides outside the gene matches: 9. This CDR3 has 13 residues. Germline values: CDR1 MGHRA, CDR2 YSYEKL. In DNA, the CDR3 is TGCGCCAGCAGCCACGAAACGACAGGGTGGGCTTTCTTT. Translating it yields CASSHETTGWAFF.

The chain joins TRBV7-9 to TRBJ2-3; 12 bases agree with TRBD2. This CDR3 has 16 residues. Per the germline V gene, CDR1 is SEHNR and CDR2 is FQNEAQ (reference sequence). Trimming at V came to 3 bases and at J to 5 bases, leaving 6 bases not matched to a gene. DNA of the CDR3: TGTGCCAGCAGCTTCCGGACTAGCGGGGCCCGAGATACGCAGTATTTT. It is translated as CASSFRTSGARDTQYF.

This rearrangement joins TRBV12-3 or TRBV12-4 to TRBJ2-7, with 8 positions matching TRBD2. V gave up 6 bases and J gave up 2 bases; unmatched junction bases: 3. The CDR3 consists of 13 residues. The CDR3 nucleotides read TGTGCCAGCAGCCCGGGACTAGCCTACGAGCAGTACTTC. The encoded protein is CASSPGLAYEQYF.

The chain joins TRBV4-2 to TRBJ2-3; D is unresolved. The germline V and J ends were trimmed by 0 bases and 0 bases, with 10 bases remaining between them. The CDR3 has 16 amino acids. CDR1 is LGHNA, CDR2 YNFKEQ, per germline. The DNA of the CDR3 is TGTGCCAGCAGCCAAGATCTGCGGCTCAGCACAGATACGCAGTATTTT. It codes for CASSQDLRLSTDTQYF.

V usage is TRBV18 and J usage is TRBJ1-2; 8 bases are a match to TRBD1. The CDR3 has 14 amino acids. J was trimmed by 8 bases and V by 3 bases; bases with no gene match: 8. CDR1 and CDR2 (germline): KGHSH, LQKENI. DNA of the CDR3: TGTGCCAGCTCACCGCCGGACAGGGCGGAAGGCTACACCTTC. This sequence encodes CASSPPDRAEGYTF.

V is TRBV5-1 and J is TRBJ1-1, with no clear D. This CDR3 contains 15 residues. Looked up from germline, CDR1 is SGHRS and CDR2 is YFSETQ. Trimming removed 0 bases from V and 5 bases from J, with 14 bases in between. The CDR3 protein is CASSLGHTGGTEAFF. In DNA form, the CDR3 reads TGCGCCAGCAGCTTGGGGCACACCGGAGGGACTGAAGCTTTCTTT.

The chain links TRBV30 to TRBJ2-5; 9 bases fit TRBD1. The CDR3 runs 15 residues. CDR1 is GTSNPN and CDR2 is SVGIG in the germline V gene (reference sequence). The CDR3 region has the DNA TGTGTCTACACCCGAGGACAGGGGCCGCAAGAGACCCAGTACTTC. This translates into CVYTRGQGPQETQYF.

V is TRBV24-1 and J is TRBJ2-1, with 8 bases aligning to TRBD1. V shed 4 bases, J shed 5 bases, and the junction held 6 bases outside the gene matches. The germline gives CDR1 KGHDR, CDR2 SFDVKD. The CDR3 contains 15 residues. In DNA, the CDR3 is TGTGCCACCAGTGAGAGGACAGGGTATAACAATGAGCAGTTCTTC. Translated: CATSERTGYNNEQFF.

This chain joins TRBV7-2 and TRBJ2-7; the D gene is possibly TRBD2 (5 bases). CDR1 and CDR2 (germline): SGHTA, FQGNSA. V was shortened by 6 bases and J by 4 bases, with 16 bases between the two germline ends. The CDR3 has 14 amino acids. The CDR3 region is CASRTGGLKYEQYF. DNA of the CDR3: TGTGCCAGCAGGACCGGCGGACTGAAGTACGAGCAGTACTTC. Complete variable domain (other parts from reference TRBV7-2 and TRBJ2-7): GAGVSQSPSNKVTEKGKDVELRCDPISGHTALYWYRQSLGQGLEFLIYFQGNSAPDKSGLPSDRFSAERTGGSVSTLTIQRTQQEDSAVYLCASRTGGLKYEQYFGPGTRLTVT.

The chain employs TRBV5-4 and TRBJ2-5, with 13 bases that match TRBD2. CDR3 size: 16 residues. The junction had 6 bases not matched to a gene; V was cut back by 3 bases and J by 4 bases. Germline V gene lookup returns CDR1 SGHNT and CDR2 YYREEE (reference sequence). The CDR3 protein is CASSSRTSGSLETQYF. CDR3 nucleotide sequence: TGTGCCAGCAGCTCCCGGACTAGCGGGAGTTTAGAGACCCAGTACTTC.

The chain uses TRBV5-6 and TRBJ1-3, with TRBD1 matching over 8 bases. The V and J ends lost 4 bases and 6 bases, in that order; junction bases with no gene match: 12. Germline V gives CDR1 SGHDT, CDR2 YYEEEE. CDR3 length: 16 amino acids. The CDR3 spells CASSLLLTGVENTIYF. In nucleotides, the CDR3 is TGTGCCAGCAGCCTTCTATTGACAGGGGTCGAAAACACCATATATTTT.

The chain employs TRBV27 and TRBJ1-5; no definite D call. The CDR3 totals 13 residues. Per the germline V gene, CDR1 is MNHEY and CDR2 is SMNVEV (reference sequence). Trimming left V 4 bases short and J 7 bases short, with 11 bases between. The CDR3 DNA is TGTGCCAGCAGTTCTAACTTATTGCAGCCCCAGCATTTT. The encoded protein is CASSSNLLQPQHF.

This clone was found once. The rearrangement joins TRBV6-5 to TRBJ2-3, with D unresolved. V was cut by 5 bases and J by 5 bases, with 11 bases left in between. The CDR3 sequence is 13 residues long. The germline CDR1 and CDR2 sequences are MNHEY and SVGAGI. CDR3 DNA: TGTGCCAGCAGTACGCCCTCCAGAGATACGCAGTATTTT. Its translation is CASSTPSRDTQYF.

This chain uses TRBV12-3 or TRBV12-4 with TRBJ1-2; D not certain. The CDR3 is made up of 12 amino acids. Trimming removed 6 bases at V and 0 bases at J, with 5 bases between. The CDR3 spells CASSNSNYGYTF. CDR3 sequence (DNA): TGTGCCAGCAGCAATTCTAACTATGGCTACACCTTC.

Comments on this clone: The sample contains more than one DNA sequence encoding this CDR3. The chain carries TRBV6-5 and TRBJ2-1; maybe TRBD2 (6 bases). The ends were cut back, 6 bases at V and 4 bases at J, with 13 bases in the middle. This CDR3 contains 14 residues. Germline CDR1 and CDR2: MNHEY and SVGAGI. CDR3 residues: CASRGGADYNEQFF. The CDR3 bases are TGTGCCAGCAGGGGAGGAGCGGATTACAATGAGCAGTTCTTC.

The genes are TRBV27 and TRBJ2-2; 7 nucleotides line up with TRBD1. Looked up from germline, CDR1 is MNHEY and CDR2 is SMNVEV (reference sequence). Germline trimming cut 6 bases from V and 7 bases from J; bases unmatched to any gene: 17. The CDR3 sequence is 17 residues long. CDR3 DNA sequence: TGTGCCAGCAGACCGCCCCCCGGGAAGGGGGCCGTCGGGGAGCTGTTTTTT. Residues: CASRPPPGKGAVGELFF.

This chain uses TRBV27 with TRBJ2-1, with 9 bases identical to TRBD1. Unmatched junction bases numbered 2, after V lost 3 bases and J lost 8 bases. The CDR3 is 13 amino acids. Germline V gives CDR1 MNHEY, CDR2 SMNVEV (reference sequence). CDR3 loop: CASSLGQGYEQFF. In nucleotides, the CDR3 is TGTGCCAGCAGTTTGGGACAGGGCTATGAGCAGTTCTTC.

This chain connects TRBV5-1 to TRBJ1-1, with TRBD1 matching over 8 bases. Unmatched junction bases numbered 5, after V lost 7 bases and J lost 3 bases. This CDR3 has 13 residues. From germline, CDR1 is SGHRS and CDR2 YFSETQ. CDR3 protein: CASYLGQDTEAFF. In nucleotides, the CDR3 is TGCGCCAGCTACCTGGGACAGGACACTGAAGCTTTCTTT.